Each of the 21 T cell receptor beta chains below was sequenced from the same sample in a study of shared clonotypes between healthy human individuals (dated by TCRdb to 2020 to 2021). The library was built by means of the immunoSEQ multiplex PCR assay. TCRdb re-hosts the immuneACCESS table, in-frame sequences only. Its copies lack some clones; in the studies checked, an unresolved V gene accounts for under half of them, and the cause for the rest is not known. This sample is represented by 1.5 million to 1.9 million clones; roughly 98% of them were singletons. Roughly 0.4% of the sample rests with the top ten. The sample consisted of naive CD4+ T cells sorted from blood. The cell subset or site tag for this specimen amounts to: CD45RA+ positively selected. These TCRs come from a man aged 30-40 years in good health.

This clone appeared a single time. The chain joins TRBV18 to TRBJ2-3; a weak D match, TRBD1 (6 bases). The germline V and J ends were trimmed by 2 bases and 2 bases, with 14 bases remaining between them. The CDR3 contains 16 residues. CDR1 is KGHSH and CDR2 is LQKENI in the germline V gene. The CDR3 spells CASSPVGRGLTDTQYF. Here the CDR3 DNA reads TGTGCCAGCTCACCAGTCGGCAGGGGTCTCACAGATACGCAGTATTTT.

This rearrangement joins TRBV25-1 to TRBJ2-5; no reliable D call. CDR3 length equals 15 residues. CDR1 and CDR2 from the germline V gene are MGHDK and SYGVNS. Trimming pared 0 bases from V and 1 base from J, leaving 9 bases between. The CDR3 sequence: CASSEYGRPQETQYF. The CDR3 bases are TGTGCCAGCAGTGAATACGGACGGCCCCAAGAGACCCAGTACTTC.

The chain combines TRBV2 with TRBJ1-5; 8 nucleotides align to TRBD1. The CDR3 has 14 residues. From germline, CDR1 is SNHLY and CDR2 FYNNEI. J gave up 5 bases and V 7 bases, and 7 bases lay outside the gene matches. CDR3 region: CASTGGTGHQPQHF. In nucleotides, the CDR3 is TGTGCCAGCACCGGGGGGACAGGCCATCAGCCCCAGCATTTT.

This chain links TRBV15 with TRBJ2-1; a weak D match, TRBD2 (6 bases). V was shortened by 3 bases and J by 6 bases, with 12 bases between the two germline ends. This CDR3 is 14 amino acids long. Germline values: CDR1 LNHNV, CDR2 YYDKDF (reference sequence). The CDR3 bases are TGTGCCACCAGCAGGGAGGGTTATCCCAATGAGCAGTTCTTC. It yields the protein CATSREGYPNEQFF.

CDR3 bases: TGCGCCAGCAGTACAGGGGGAGCTGGCACCGGGGAGCTGTTTTTT. Amino acid sequence: CASSTGGAGTGELFF. V and J are TRBV10-1 and TRBJ2-2; 8 bases are a match to TRBD1. J lost 4 bases, V lost 5 bases, and 6 bases had no gene match. CDR3 size: 15 residues. Per germline, CDR1 WNHNN and CDR2 SYGVQD (reference sequence).

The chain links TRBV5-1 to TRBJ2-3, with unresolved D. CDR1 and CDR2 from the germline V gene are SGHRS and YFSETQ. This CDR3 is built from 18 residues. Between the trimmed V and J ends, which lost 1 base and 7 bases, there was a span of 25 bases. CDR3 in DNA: TGCGCCAGCAGCTTGCTGGTCGGCCAGAGCAGAGCCTTTAATACGCAGTATTTT. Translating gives CASSLLVGQSRAFNTQYF.

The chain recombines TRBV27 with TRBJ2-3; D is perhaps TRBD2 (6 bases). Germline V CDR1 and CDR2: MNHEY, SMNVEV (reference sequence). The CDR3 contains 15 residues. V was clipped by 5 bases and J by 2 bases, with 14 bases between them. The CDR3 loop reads CASSPLGSTTDTQYF. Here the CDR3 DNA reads TGTGCCAGCAGTCCCCTCGGGAGTACCACAGATACGCAGTATTTT.

The DNA for the CDR3 is TGTGCTAGTGGTTTGCAGGGGGCGAGCACTGAAGCTTTCTTT. Translation gives CASGLQGASTEAFF. This chain joins TRBV12-5 and TRBJ1-1; 8 positions match TRBD1. The CDR3 is 14 amino acids. Losses at the gene ends were 2 bases for V and 4 bases for J; bases not matched to a gene: 3. Germline V gene data show CDR1 as LGHNT and CDR2 as FRNRAP.

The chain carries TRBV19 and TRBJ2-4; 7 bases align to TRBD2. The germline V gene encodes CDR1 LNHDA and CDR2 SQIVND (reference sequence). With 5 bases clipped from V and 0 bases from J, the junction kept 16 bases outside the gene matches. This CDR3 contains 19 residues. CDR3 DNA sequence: TGTGCCAGTAGTCCTACGGGGACTACCGGGAGAGTAGCCAAAAACATTCAGTACTTC. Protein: CASSPTGTTGRVAKNIQYF.

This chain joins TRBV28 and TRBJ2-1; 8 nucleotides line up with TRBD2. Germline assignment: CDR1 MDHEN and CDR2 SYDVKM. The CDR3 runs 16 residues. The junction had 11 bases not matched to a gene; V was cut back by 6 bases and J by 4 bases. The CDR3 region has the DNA TGTGCCAGCAGGTCAAGGCTACTAGCGGATTACAATGAGCAGTTCTTC. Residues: CASRSRLLADYNEQFF.

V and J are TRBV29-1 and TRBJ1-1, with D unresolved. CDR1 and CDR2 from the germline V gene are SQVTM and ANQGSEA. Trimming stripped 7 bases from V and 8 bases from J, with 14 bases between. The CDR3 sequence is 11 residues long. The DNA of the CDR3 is TGCAGCGGCTTTCGTGGAGGCGAAGCTTTCTTT. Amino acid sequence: CSGFRGGEAFF.

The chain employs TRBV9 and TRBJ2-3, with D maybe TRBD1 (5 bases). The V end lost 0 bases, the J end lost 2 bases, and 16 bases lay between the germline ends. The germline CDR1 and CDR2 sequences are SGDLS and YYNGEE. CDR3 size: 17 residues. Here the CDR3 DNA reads TGTGCCAGCAGCGTAGGCCCCAGCAGGACATACACAGATACGCAGTATTTT. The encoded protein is CASSVGPSRTYTDTQYF.

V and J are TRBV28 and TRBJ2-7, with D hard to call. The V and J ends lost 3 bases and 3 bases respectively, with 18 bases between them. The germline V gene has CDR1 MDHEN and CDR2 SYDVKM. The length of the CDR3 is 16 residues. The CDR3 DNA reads TGTGCCAGCAGTTTCTCATATCTTGAGATGGGCTACGAGCAGTACTTC. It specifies CASSFSYLEMGYEQYF.

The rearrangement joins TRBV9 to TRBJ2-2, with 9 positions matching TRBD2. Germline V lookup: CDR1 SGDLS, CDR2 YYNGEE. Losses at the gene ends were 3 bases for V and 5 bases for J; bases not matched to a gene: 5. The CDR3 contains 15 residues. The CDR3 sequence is CASSEGSGRTGELFF. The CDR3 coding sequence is TGTGCCAGCAGCGAGGGTAGCGGGAGAACCGGGGAGCTGTTTTTT.

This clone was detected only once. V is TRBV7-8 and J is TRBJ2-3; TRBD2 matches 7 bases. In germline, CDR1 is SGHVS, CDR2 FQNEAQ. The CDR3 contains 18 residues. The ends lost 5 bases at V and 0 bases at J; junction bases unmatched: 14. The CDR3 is CASSRERFAGVSTDTQYF. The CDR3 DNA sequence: TGTGCCAGCAGCCGAGAAAGGTTCGCGGGAGTGAGCACAGATACGCAGTATTTT.

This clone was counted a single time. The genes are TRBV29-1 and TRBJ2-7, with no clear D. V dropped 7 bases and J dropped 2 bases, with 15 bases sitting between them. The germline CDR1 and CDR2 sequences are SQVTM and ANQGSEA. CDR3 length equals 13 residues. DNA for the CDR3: TGCAGCGCTTCTGAGTCCCCTACCTACGAGCAGTACTTC. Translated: CSASESPTYEQYF.

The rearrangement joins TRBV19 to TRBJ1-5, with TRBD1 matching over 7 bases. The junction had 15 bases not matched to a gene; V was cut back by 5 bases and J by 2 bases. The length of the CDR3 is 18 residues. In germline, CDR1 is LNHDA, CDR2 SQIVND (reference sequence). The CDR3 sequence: CASSPRRGTDIGNQPQHF. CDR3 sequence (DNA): TGTGCCAGTAGTCCCCGAAGGGGGACAGACATTGGCAATCAGCCCCAGCATTTT.

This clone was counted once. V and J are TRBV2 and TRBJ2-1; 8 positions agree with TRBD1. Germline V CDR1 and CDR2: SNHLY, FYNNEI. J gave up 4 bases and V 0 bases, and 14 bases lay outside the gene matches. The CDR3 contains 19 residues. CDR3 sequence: CASSEAPHAPGGMYNEQFF. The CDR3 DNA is TGTGCCAGCAGTGAAGCGCCCCACGCCCCAGGGGGCATGTACAATGAGCAGTTCTTC.

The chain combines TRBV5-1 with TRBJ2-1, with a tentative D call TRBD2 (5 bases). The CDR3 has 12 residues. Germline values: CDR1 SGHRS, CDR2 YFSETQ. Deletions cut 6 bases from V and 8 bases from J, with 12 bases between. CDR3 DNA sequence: TGCGCCAGCACCGGGGTTGGAGATGAGCAGTTCTTC. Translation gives CASTGVGDEQFF. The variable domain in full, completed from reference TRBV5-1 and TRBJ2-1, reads KAGVTQTPRYLIKTRGQQVTLSCSPISGHRSVSWYQQTPGQGLQFLFEYFSETQRNKGNFPGRFSGRQFSNSRSEMNVSTLELGDSALYLCASTGVGDEQFFGPGTRLTVL.

The CDR3 region has the DNA TGTGCCAGCAGCCCAGGGGACCGGGCCACAGATACGCAGTATTTT. As protein: CASSPGDRATDTQYF. J is TRBJ2-3 and V is TRBV5-6, with TRBD1 as a possible D gene (6 bases). The germline CDR1 and CDR2 sequences are SGHDT and YYEEEE. CDR3 length: 15 residues. Trimming removed 4 bases from V and 2 bases from J, with 14 bases in between.

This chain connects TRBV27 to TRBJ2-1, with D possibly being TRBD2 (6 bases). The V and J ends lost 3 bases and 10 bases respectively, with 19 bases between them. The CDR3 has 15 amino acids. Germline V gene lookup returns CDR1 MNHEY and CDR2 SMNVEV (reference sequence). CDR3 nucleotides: TGTGCCAGCAGTTTCCGGGACTTAGGTCTTCGCGAGCAGTTCTTC. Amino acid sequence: CASSFRDLGLREQFF.